Listed below are T cell receptor beta chains from one sample, sequenced in a study of PD-1 blockade in classical Hodgkin lymphoma. Some clones are missing from TCRdb's copy, which holds only in-frame ones; the method was immunoSEQ multiplex PCR. Among more than 15,000 clones, approximately 68% were seen once, and the ten largest hold around 8.3%. This specimen was peripheral blood mononuclear cells (PBMCs), taken before the second cycle of nivolumab. These receptors originate from a human donor with classical Hodgkin lymphoma. Each CDR3 is given with its conserved first and last residue. Each record gives: V gene, clone size, J gene, D gene, CDR3 DNA, CDR3 protein. D genes are given only for firm matches. Some rows mark clone size as missing; the rest say once, few, many or name a class of expanded clone.

v_gene: TRBV11-2
abundance: few
j_gene: TRBJ2-5
d_gene: TRBD2
CDR3nt: TGTGCCAGCAGCTCACTAGCGGGAGTGGGGGAGACCCAGTACTTC
CDR3aa: CASSSLAGVGETQYF

v_gene: TRBV6-6
abundance: NA
j_gene: TRBJ1-4
d_gene: NA
CDR3nt: TGTGCCAGCAGTTACTCGGGGGACGGGAATGAAAAACTGTTTTTT
CDR3aa: CASSYSGDGNEKLFF

v_gene: TRBV11-2
abundance: NA
j_gene: TRBJ1-2
d_gene: NA
CDR3nt: TGTGCCAGCAGCTCCTACAGGGCAGATTCTAACTATGGCTACACCTTC
CDR3aa: CASSSYRADSNYGYTF

v_gene: TRBV19
abundance: NA
j_gene: TRBJ2-5
d_gene: TRBD2
CDR3nt: TGTGCCAGTAGTCCTTGGGAGACGACTAGCGGGAGTCACCAAGAGACCCAGTACTTC
CDR3aa: CASSPWETTSGSHQETQYF

v_gene: TRBV5-4
abundance: NA
j_gene: TRBJ2-1
d_gene: NA
CDR3nt: TGTGCCAGCTTCGAAGGGGGTATAAGCTCCTACAATGAGCAGTTCTTC
CDR3aa: CASFEGGISSYNEQFF

v_gene: TRBV10-3
abundance: NA
j_gene: TRBJ2-4
d_gene: TRBD2
CDR3nt: TGTGCCATCAGTAGCGGGGTAGCCAAAAACATTCAGTACTTC
CDR3aa: CAISSGVAKNIQYF

v_gene: TRBV27
abundance: NA
j_gene: TRBJ2-5
d_gene: NA
CDR3nt: TGTGCCAGCAGTTCCCTTCTCCCAGCGGGGCAGGGGGAGACCCAGTACTTC
CDR3aa: CASSSLLPAGQGETQYF

v_gene: TRBV27
abundance: NA
j_gene: TRBJ2-7
d_gene: TRBD2
CDR3nt: TGTGCCAGCAGTTTATCGCTGGGAGGGTCCTACGAGCAGTACTTC
CDR3aa: CASSLSLGGSYEQYF

v_gene: TRBV7-2
abundance: NA
j_gene: TRBJ2-7
d_gene: TRBD2
CDR3nt: TGTGCCAGCAGCTTAGTGGTTAGCGGGGGCGAGCAGTACTTC
CDR3aa: CASSLVVSGGEQYF

v_gene: TRBV10-3
abundance: NA
j_gene: TRBJ1-1
d_gene: NA
CDR3nt: TGTGCCAGCAGCTACAGGGAAACTGAAGCTTTCTTT
CDR3aa: CASSYRETEAFF

v_gene: TRBV5-4
abundance: few
j_gene: TRBJ2-7
d_gene: NA
CDR3nt: TGTGCCAGCAGCTTGCAGGTATCCTACGAGCAGTACTTC
CDR3aa: CASSLQVSYEQYF

v_gene: TRBV19
abundance: NA
j_gene: TRBJ2-1
d_gene: TRBD2
CDR3nt: TGTGCCAGTAGTATAGCCACTAGCGTCCATGAGCAGTTCTTC
CDR3aa: CASSIATSVHEQFF

v_gene: TRBV29-1
abundance: once
j_gene: TRBJ2-7
d_gene: NA
CDR3nt: TGCAGCGTATGGGACGGGGTGAGGTACGAGCAGTACTTC
CDR3aa: CSVWDGVRYEQYF

v_gene: TRBV7-6
abundance: NA
j_gene: TRBJ2-5
d_gene: NA
CDR3nt: TGTGCCAGCAGCTTAGGAGAAGAGACCCAGTACTTC
CDR3aa: CASSLGEETQYF

v_gene: TRBV5-1
abundance: NA
j_gene: TRBJ1-1
d_gene: NA
CDR3nt: TGCGCCAGCAGCTTGGATGGGTGGGCTGAAGCTTTCTTT
CDR3aa: CASSLDGWAEAFF

v_gene: TRBV4-1
abundance: few
j_gene: TRBJ2-7
d_gene: TRBD2
CDR3nt: TGCGCCAGCAGCCACCGAGGGACTAGCGGTTCCTACGAGCAGTACTTC
CDR3aa: CASSHRGTSGSYEQYF

v_gene: TRBV27
abundance: few
j_gene: TRBJ2-2
d_gene: TRBD2
CDR3nt: TGTGCCAGCAGTGGCAGACTAGCGTCCACCGGGGAGCTGTTTTTT
CDR3aa: CASSGRLASTGELFF

v_gene: TRBV7-2
abundance: NA
j_gene: TRBJ2-7
d_gene: NA
CDR3nt: TGTGCCAGCAGCTTACAAACCAGATCCTACGAGCAGTACTTC
CDR3aa: CASSLQTRSYEQYF

v_gene: TRBV21-1
abundance: NA
j_gene: TRBJ2-7
d_gene: NA
CDR3nt: TGTGCCAGCAGCAAAGGTGTAAGGACTCCGAGCTCCTACGAGCAGTACTTC
CDR3aa: CASSKGVRTPSSYEQYF

v_gene: TRBV2
abundance: NA
j_gene: TRBJ2-7
d_gene: TRBD2
CDR3nt: TGTGCCAGCAGTGAACTAGCGGGAGCTAGGTACGAGCAGTACTTC
CDR3aa: CASSELAGARYEQYF

v_gene: TRBV7-9
abundance: NA
j_gene: TRBJ2-7
d_gene: NA
CDR3nt: TGTGCCAGCAGCTTATCGAGGGGCAGGAGCTCCTACGAGCAGTACTTC
CDR3aa: CASSLSRGRSSYEQYF

v_gene: TRBV7-2
abundance: NA
j_gene: TRBJ2-7
d_gene: NA
CDR3nt: TGTGCCAGCAGCTTAGACGGCGCCCGGTACGACGAGCAGTACTTC
CDR3aa: CASSLDGARYDEQYF

v_gene: TRBV9
abundance: few
j_gene: TRBJ1-1
d_gene: NA
CDR3nt: TGTGCCAGCAGCGTAGCTGGGTTTGGTGGCACTGAAGCTTTCTTT
CDR3aa: CASSVAGFGGTEAFF

v_gene: TRBV18
abundance: NA
j_gene: TRBJ1-4
d_gene: TRBD1
CDR3nt: TGTGCCAGCTCACCAGTGGGACAGAGACTAATACACAGGCTGTTTTTT
CDR3aa: CASSPVGQRLIHRLFF

v_gene: TRBV13
abundance: few
j_gene: TRBJ2-3
d_gene: TRBD1
CDR3nt: TGTGCCAGCAGTTCCTACAGGGGGAGAGGGACAGATACGCAGTATTTT
CDR3aa: CASSSYRGRGTDTQYF

v_gene: TRBV7-9
abundance: NA
j_gene: TRBJ2-1
d_gene: NA
CDR3nt: TGTGCCAGCAGCTTAGGCGGGACCTACAATGAGCAGTTCTTC
CDR3aa: CASSLGGTYNEQFF

v_gene: TRBV11-3
abundance: NA
j_gene: TRBJ1-5
d_gene: NA
CDR3nt: TGTGCCAGCAGCTCCAACGCAGGGAATAGCAATCAGCCCCAGCATTTT
CDR3aa: CASSSNAGNSNQPQHF

v_gene: TRBV28
abundance: few
j_gene: TRBJ1-4
d_gene: TRBD1
CDR3nt: TGTGCCAGCAGCAACGCGGGACAGGGGAAAGTTAATGAAAAACTGTTTTTT
CDR3aa: CASSNAGQGKVNEKLFF

v_gene: TRBV2
abundance: NA
j_gene: TRBJ2-5
d_gene: TRBD2
CDR3nt: TGTGCCAGCAGTTGGACTAGCGGGAGGGAAGAGACCCAGTACTTC
CDR3aa: CASSWTSGREETQYF

v_gene: TRBV19
abundance: NA
j_gene: TRBJ2-1
d_gene: NA
CDR3nt: TGTGCCAGTAGTATAGAGGGGGCCAAGCAGTTCTTC
CDR3aa: CASSIEGAKQFF

v_gene: TRBV15
abundance: NA
j_gene: TRBJ1-5
d_gene: NA
CDR3nt: TGTGCCACCAGCACCCTGGTCGATCAGCCCCAGCATTTT
CDR3aa: CATSTLVDQPQHF

v_gene: TRBV30
abundance: NA
j_gene: TRBJ2-7
d_gene: TRBD1
CDR3nt: TGTGCCTGGACGCGGACAGGGGGTTACGAGCAGTACTTC
CDR3aa: CAWTRTGGYEQYF

v_gene: TRBV14
abundance: NA
j_gene: TRBJ2-1
d_gene: TRBD1
CDR3nt: TGTGCCAGCAGCGCGGACAGGGGACCTACCAATGAGCAGTTCTTC
CDR3aa: CASSADRGPTNEQFF

v_gene: TRBV5-4
abundance: once
j_gene: TRBJ2-3
d_gene: NA
CDR3nt: TGTGCCAGCAGCTTGGGATCCGACCCCACAGATACGCAGTATTTT
CDR3aa: CASSLGSDPTDTQYF

v_gene: TRBV27
abundance: NA
j_gene: TRBJ2-1
d_gene: NA
CDR3nt: TGTGCCAGCAGTACCCGGGACGGGAACAATGAGCAGTTCTTC
CDR3aa: CASSTRDGNNEQFF

v_gene: TRBV6-5
abundance: NA
j_gene: TRBJ2-1
d_gene: NA
CDR3nt: TGTGCCAGCAGTTTCCTAACAGGTTTTGAGCAGTTCTTC
CDR3aa: CASSFLTGFEQFF

v_gene: TRBV27
abundance: NA
j_gene: TRBJ1-1
d_gene: NA
CDR3nt: TGTGCCAGCAGTGTAGGACTTATGAACACTGAAGCTTTCTTT
CDR3aa: CASSVGLMNTEAFF

v_gene: TRBV11-2
abundance: once
j_gene: TRBJ2-7
d_gene: NA
CDR3nt: TGTGCCAGCAGCAGAAACTACGAGCAGTACTTC
CDR3aa: CASSRNYEQYF

v_gene: TRBV29-1
abundance: NA
j_gene: TRBJ2-3
d_gene: TRBD1
CDR3nt: TGCAGCGTCTATACAGGGGGCACAGATACGCAGTATTTT
CDR3aa: CSVYTGGTDTQYF

v_gene: TRBV27
abundance: NA
j_gene: TRBJ1-4
d_gene: NA
CDR3nt: TGTGCCAGCAGTTTATCGTTTCGTCGCGCGGCTACAGGGAGGCGAACTAATGAAAAACTGTTTTTT
CDR3aa: CASSLSFRRAATGRRTNEKLFF

v_gene: TRBV5-4
abundance: NA
j_gene: TRBJ2-3
d_gene: NA
CDR3nt: TGTGCCAGCAGCAGGCCACAGTCAGGGGGGGATACGCAGTATTTT
CDR3aa: CASSRPQSGGDTQYF

v_gene: TRBV4-2
abundance: NA
j_gene: TRBJ2-3
d_gene: NA
CDR3nt: TGTGCCAGCAGCCCCCAAATGGGGGACGGCCCAGATACGCAGTATTTT
CDR3aa: CASSPQMGDGPDTQYF

v_gene: TRBV4-2
abundance: NA
j_gene: TRBJ2-5
d_gene: TRBD1
CDR3nt: TGTGCCAGCAGCCCGGGACAGTCCGGTGGAGAGACCCAGTACTTC
CDR3aa: CASSPGQSGGETQYF

v_gene: TRBV6-1
abundance: once
j_gene: TRBJ2-7
d_gene: NA
CDR3nt: TGTGCCAGCAGAAAAGAACAGGGAATCTCCTACGAGCAGTACTTC
CDR3aa: CASRKEQGISYEQYF

v_gene: TRBV19
abundance: NA
j_gene: TRBJ2-3
d_gene: NA
CDR3nt: TGTGCCAGTAGGTCCTTGGCAGATACGCAGTATTTT
CDR3aa: CASRSLADTQYF